Listed below are T cell receptor beta chains from one sample, sequenced in a study of tumor-infiltrating lymphocytes in localized non-small cell lung cancer. Profiled with immunoSEQ multiplex PCR; TCRdb holds only in-frame clones, not every one. The sample comprises 9,500 to 10,000 clones, more than 70% of which are singletons, and more than 20% rests with the top ten. The specimen was lung tumor tissue. These receptors originate from a human donor with non-small cell lung cancer. CDR3s include the opening cysteine and the closing phenylalanine or tryptophan. D genes are given only for firm matches. Only some rows state a clone size, as once, few, many or a class for expanded clones.

V gene: TRBV15
D gene: -
J gene: TRBJ1-6
clone size: -
CDR3 DNA: TGTGCCACCAGCAGCCCTGACAGTTGGAATTCACCCCTCCACTTT
CDR3 protein: CATSSPDSWNSPLHF

V gene: TRBV7-9
D gene: TRBD2
J gene: TRBJ2-1
clone size: -
CDR3 DNA: TGTGCCAGCAGCTTAGTTGCGGGGGGCCCCTACAATGAGCAGTTCTTC
CDR3 protein: CASSLVAGGPYNEQFF

V gene: TRBV2
D gene: TRBD1
J gene: TRBJ2-7
clone size: -
CDR3 DNA: TGTGCCAGCAGCGAAGGGACAGGGCGGTACGAGCAGTACTTC
CDR3 protein: CASSEGTGRYEQYF

V gene: TRBV19
D gene: -
J gene: TRBJ2-3
clone size: -
CDR3 DNA: TGTGCCAGTAGTCCCTCTCCCCAGGCAGATACGCAGTATTTT
CDR3 protein: CASSPSPQADTQYF

V gene: TRBV6-6
D gene: -
J gene: TRBJ1-6
clone size: -
CDR3 DNA: TGTGCCAGCAGTACCGGGACGCTTAATTCACCCCTCCACTTT
CDR3 protein: CASSTGTLNSPLHF

V gene: TRBV6-1
D gene: -
J gene: TRBJ1-6
clone size: -
CDR3 DNA: TGTGCCAGCAGTGACGCAGGAAGAACAAGCTCACCCCTCCACTTT
CDR3 protein: CASSDAGRTSSPLHF

V gene: TRBV23-1
D gene: -
J gene: TRBJ2-7
clone size: -
CDR3 DNA: TGCGCCAGCAGTCATTATTACAGGGACGAGCAGTACTTC
CDR3 protein: CASSHYYRDEQYF

V gene: TRBV18
D gene: -
J gene: TRBJ1-6
clone size: -
CDR3 DNA: TGTGCCAGCTCGCCTGGACAGTGGGGAAATTCACCCCTCCACTTT
CDR3 protein: CASSPGQWGNSPLHF

V gene: TRBV5-1
D gene: -
J gene: TRBJ2-3
clone size: few
CDR3 DNA: TGCGCCAGCAGCTTGGAGGCAGATACGCAGTATTTT
CDR3 protein: CASSLEADTQYF

V gene: TRBV7-9
D gene: TRBD1
J gene: TRBJ1-1
clone size: -
CDR3 DNA: TGTGCCAGCAGCTCACTGCAGGGGGCGGCCCTTTGGAACACTGAAGCTTTCTTT
CDR3 protein: CASSSLQGAALWNTEAFF

V gene: TRBV2
D gene: TRBD2
J gene: TRBJ2-1
clone size: medium-sized
CDR3 DNA: TGTGCCAGCAGTCCAGAGCGGGGGCCCTACAATGAGCAGTTCTTC
CDR3 protein: CASSPERGPYNEQFF

V gene: TRBV5-1
D gene: -
J gene: TRBJ2-3
clone size: -
CDR3 DNA: TGCGCCAGCAGCTTGGTCGGGGCTAGCACAGATACGCAGTATTTT
CDR3 protein: CASSLVGASTDTQYF

V gene: TRBV5-6
D gene: TRBD1
J gene: TRBJ1-2
clone size: -
CDR3 DNA: TGTGCCAGCAGCCTCGGGGGACAGGGCGTCGCCTACACCTTC
CDR3 protein: CASSLGGQGVAYTF

V gene: TRBV19
D gene: -
J gene: TRBJ1-1
clone size: -
CDR3 DNA: TGTGCCACCCGGGACGGGGGGCGGGCCACTGAAGCTTTCTTT
CDR3 protein: CATRDGGRATEAFF

V gene: TRBV7-9
D gene: -
J gene: TRBJ2-1
clone size: -
CDR3 DNA: TGTGCCAGCAGCTTAGCGTTTGGGCCAACCCCCAATGAGCAGTTCTTC
CDR3 protein: CASSLAFGPTPNEQFF

V gene: TRBV6-6
D gene: TRBD1
J gene: TRBJ1-1
clone size: -
CDR3 DNA: TGTGCCAGCAGTGGACAGGGTCTACTGATGAACACTGAAGCTTTCTTT
CDR3 protein: CASSGQGLLMNTEAFF

V gene: TRBV9
D gene: -
J gene: TRBJ2-2
clone size: -
CDR3 DNA: TGTGCCAGCAGCGTAGTAGGGGACACCGGGGAGCTGTTTTTT
CDR3 protein: CASSVVGDTGELFF

V gene: TRBV30
D gene: TRBD1
J gene: TRBJ2-7
clone size: -
CDR3 DNA: TGTGCCTCTTACAGGGGCGCGGGCTACGAGCAGTACTTC
CDR3 protein: CASYRGAGYEQYF

V gene: TRBV7-2
D gene: TRBD1
J gene: TRBJ1-2
clone size: -
CDR3 DNA: TGTGCCAGCAGCTTAGCCCCCGGGACAGCTTCAAATGGCTACACCTTC
CDR3 protein: CASSLAPGTASNGYTF

V gene: TRBV5-1
D gene: TRBD1
J gene: TRBJ1-1
clone size: few
CDR3 DNA: TGCGCCAGCAGCTACACCACGGGACAGGGTGGGACTGAAGCTTTCTTT
CDR3 protein: CASSYTTGQGGTEAFF

V gene: TRBV4-2
D gene: -
J gene: TRBJ2-3
clone size: -
CDR3 DNA: TGTGCCAGCAGCCCCCTACCGTTCCCGCGCACAGATACGCAGTATTTT
CDR3 protein: CASSPLPFPRTDTQYF

V gene: TRBV30
D gene: -
J gene: TRBJ1-5
clone size: -
CDR3 DNA: TGTGCCTGGAGTTCGGCAGGGGATCAGCCCCAGCATTTT
CDR3 protein: CAWSSAGDQPQHF

V gene: TRBV18
D gene: -
J gene: TRBJ1-4
clone size: once
CDR3 DNA: TGTGCCAGCTCACGGGACAAAAATGAAAAACTGTTTTTT
CDR3 protein: CASSRDKNEKLFF

V gene: TRBV10-3
D gene: TRBD1
J gene: TRBJ1-4
clone size: -
CDR3 DNA: TGTGCCATCAGGGGGGACAGCGAAAAACTGTTTTTT
CDR3 protein: CAIRGDSEKLFF

V gene: TRBV6-6
D gene: -
J gene: TRBJ2-7
clone size: -
CDR3 DNA: TGTGCCAGCACCGGTGGGACTGCCGGGGAGCAGTACTTC
CDR3 protein: CASTGGTAGEQYF

V gene: TRBV14
D gene: -
J gene: TRBJ1-3
clone size: -
CDR3 DNA: TGTGCCAGCAGCCTGTCCCCCTCTGGAAACACCATATATTTT
CDR3 protein: CASSLSPSGNTIYF

V gene: TRBV28
D gene: -
J gene: TRBJ1-2
clone size: -
CDR3 DNA: TGTGCCAGCAGGCCACGCCACTATGGCTACACCTTC
CDR3 protein: CASRPRHYGYTF

V gene: TRBV9
D gene: TRBD1
J gene: TRBJ2-7
clone size: few
CDR3 DNA: TGTGCCAGCAGCGTCCTTCCGGGACAGGGGGCTGATGAGCAGTACTTC
CDR3 protein: CASSVLPGQGADEQYF

V gene: TRBV19
D gene: TRBD1
J gene: TRBJ1-2
clone size: -
CDR3 DNA: TGTGCCAGTAGTATAGGCGGACAGGGGGCCTATGGCTACACCTTC
CDR3 protein: CASSIGGQGAYGYTF

V gene: TRBV7-8
D gene: -
J gene: TRBJ1-6
clone size: -
CDR3 DNA: TGTGCCAGCAGCTCTTTGACAGTTAATAATTCACCCCTCCACTTT
CDR3 protein: CASSSLTVNNSPLHF

V gene: TRBV27
D gene: TRBD1
J gene: TRBJ1-1
clone size: few
CDR3 DNA: TGTGCCAGCACTAGGGACAGGGTGTCCACTGAAGCTTTCTTT
CDR3 protein: CASTRDRVSTEAFF

V gene: TRBV5-1
D gene: -
J gene: TRBJ2-3
clone size: -
CDR3 DNA: TGCGCCAGCAGCTTGGAGCAGCTCACAGATACGCAGTATTTT
CDR3 protein: CASSLEQLTDTQYF